The sequence of this TCR beta chain was determined in a study of immunodeficiency (dated by TCRdb to between 2017 and 2020). For the wider study: The repertoires were analyzed to search for VDJ recombination defects and oligoclonality. Broader findings and caveats from the paper: CD4+ T cell V-J pairing and productive entropy appeared similar between patients and controls. In entropy comparisons, n=3 (open circles) was shown for patients versus healthy controls, and a thymic development effect was only suggested as possible. Based on top-100 and total clonotype frequencies, severe oligoclonality showed up in patient CD8+ T cells, whereas patient CD4+ T cells did not show severe oligoclonality.

From the germline V gene (reference sequence), CDR1 is LNHDA and CDR2 is SQIVND. Its CDR3 holds 12 amino acids, cysteine through phenylalanine. CDR3 DNA is the only sequence kept; it has 36 bases, read in frame from the first base. Cut back by 3 bases and 7 bases, the V and J ends lie 9 bases apart. Genomic DNA was extracted using the QIAamp DNA Blood Mini Kit and was submitted for immunoSEQ repertoire analysis. Multiplex PCR was used to amplify CDR3 regions from a standard amount of genomic DNA template. The PCR products underwent sequencing on an Illumina platform. Processing in the source paper ran as follows. Alignment of sequences was done against a reference, and the V, D and J gene definitions came from IMGT. A nearest-neighbor clustering algorithm merged closely related sequences to remove PCR and sequencing errors. V, D and J usage was examined in productive unique and total sequences using ImmunoSEQ Analyzer tools along with R version 3.6.1. This is the immuneACCESS table as TCRdb keeps it, with only in-frame sequences that have V and J called. A part of the clones is gone; compared with another copy, unresolved V genes explain less than half, and the rest is unexplained. V, J and clone size derive from that table, while D and trimming were established from the DNA sequence. This sample has about 1,400 clones in its table, and around 96% of those were observed once. The ten largest clones add up to roughly 1.2% of the sample.

This clone showed up just once. Its cognate antigen has yet to be identified. Base-call qualities are not available, and no considerably larger clone is one nucleotide away. CD3+CD4+ T cells were sorted from fresh PBMCs before TCR sequencing. Sequencing used CD4+ T cells from blood. The chain joins TRBV19 to TRBJ1-1; a weak D assignment points to TRBD1 (6 bases agree). This clonotype was sampled from a girl aged 2 to 9. The CDR3 protein sequence reads: CASSMTGLEAFF. The DNA sequence is as follows: TGTGCCAGTAGTATGACAGGACTTGAAGCTTTCTTT.